Shown below are 16 T cell receptor beta chains from a single sample sequenced in a study of blood T cell repertoires in COVID-19. Assay: immunoSEQ multiplex PCR; the TCRdb copy retains only in-frame clones and omits some. Of 250,000 or so clones in the sample, about 85% were seen once. The sequenced sample consisted of peripheral blood. The receptors stem from a woman in her fifties or sixties with active or convalescent COVID-19.

The gene calls are TRBV6-4 and TRBJ1-1; 8 nucleotides line up with TRBD1. This CDR3 comprises 16 residues. V trimming: 0 bases; J trimming: 1 base; junction bases outside the gene matches: 4. Germline CDR1 is MRHNA and CDR2 is SNTAGT. CDR3 in amino acids: CASSDSAGGPNTEAFF. DNA of the CDR3: TGTGCCAGCAGTGACTCGGCAGGGGGCCCGAACACTGAAGCTTTCTTT.

V gene TRBV5-6 combines with J gene TRBJ1-2; tentative D call: TRBD1 (6 bases). The V and J ends lost 4 bases and 4 bases respectively, with 11 bases between them. This CDR3 is built from 13 residues. Germline V gives CDR1 SGHDT, CDR2 YYEEEE. The DNA for the CDR3 is TGTGCCAGCAGCCCCGACAGGACCTATGGCTACACCTTC. Amino acid sequence: CASSPDRTYGYTF. The variable domain in full, completed from reference TRBV5-6 and TRBJ1-2, reads DAGVTQSPTHLIKTRGQQVTLRCSPKSGHDTVSWYQQALGQGPQFIFQYYEEEERQRGNFPDRFSGHQFPNYSSELNVNALLLGDSALYLCASSPDRTYGYTFGSGTRLTVV.

A single count supports this clone. The chain employs TRBV6-5 and TRBJ2-7; 7 bases map to TRBD1. The V segment lost 7 bases and the J segment 1 base; nucleotides outside the gene matches: 7. The CDR3 is 14 residues long. Germline assignment: CDR1 MNHEY and CDR2 SVGAGI. The CDR3 region has the DNA TGTGCCAGCACCCCCACAGGGGTATCCTACGAGCAGTACTTC. It yields the protein CASTPTGVSYEQYF.

The chain has TRBV23-1 and TRBJ2-7; 7 positions agree with TRBD2. TRBV23-1 is an ORF; its function is uncertain. This CDR3 has 15 residues. V shed 7 bases and J 1 base; nucleotides not matched to a gene: 10. The CDR3 protein is CASTKFGGESYEQYV. The CDR3, as DNA: TGCGCCAGCACGAAATTTGGGGGGGAGTCCTACGAGCAGTACGTC.

The V call is TRBV5-6, the J call TRBJ2-7; D possibly corresponds to TRBD2 (6 bases). The CDR3 is 14 residues long. Trimming removed 0 bases from V and 2 bases from J, with 9 bases in between. Germline V gene data show CDR1 as SGHDT and CDR2 as YYEEEE. CDR3 protein: CASSLGGGTYEQYF. CDR3 coding DNA: TGTGCCAGCAGCTTGGGGGGCGGGACCTACGAGCAGTACTTC.

This clone showed up just a few times. The sample has other DNA sequences that encode this CDR3 too. V usage is TRBV29-1 and J usage is TRBJ2-4, with D uncertain. CDR1 is SQVTM and CDR2 is ANQGSEA in the germline V gene. V dropped 1 base and J dropped 0 bases, with 4 bases sitting between them. This CDR3 is built from 13 residues. The CDR3 loop is CSVEVLAKNIQYF. CDR3 in DNA: TGCAGCGTTGAAGTATTAGCCAAAAACATTCAGTACTTC.

This chain uses TRBV28 with TRBJ1-2; 7 bases agree with TRBD1. Germline V gene data show CDR1 as MDHEN and CDR2 as SYDVKM. The CDR3 consists of 13 residues. Trimming at V came to 10 bases and at J to 3 bases, leaving 8 bases not matched to a gene. CDR3 in amino acids: CATLDRSDYGYTF. The CDR3 bases are TGTGCCACCTTGGACAGGTCCGACTATGGCTACACCTTC.

CDR3 protein: CASSQDGGGSDYEQYF. In DNA, the CDR3 is TGTGCCAGCAGCCAAGATGGAGGAGGGTCCGACTACGAGCAGTACTTC. The chain has TRBV3-1 (or the pseudogene TRBV3-2) and TRBJ2-7, with a tentative D call TRBD2 (6 bases). Germline V gene lookup returns CDR1 LGHDT and CDR2 YNNKEL (reference sequence). CDR3 size: 16 residues. V lost 0 bases to trimming and J lost 3 bases, with 15 bases between them.

The CDR3 protein is CASSEARFSGNTIYF. The CDR3, as DNA: TGTGCCAGCAGTGAAGCTCGGTTCTCTGGAAACACCATATATTTT. The genes are TRBV2 and TRBJ1-3; D remains ambiguous. In germline, CDR1 is SNHLY, CDR2 FYNNEI. CDR3 size: 15 residues. The V gene lost 0 bases and the J gene lost 0 bases, with 6 bases spanning the gap.

The chain combines TRBV5-4 with TRBJ2-5; 11 bases agree with TRBD2. CDR3 length equals 19 residues. The V and J ends lost 2 bases and 1 base, in that order; junction bases with no gene match: 13. The germline CDR1 and CDR2 sequences are SGHNT and YYREEE (reference sequence). CDR3 protein: CASSLPLAGGEGGQETQYF. The DNA of the CDR3 is TGTGCCAGCAGCTTACCTTTAGCGGGAGGGGAAGGGGGCCAAGAGACCCAGTACTTC.

The chain is built from TRBV6-1 and TRBJ2-2; 9 bases fit TRBD1. Germline CDR1 reads MNHNS; CDR2 reads SASEGT. The CDR3 runs 15 residues. J was trimmed by 7 bases and V by 3 bases; bases with no gene match: 6. CDR3 loop: CASSDGTGRIGELFF. The DNA of the CDR3 is TGTGCCAGCAGTGATGGGACAGGGAGGATCGGGGAGCTGTTTTTT.

The chain carries TRBV3-1 (or the pseudogene TRBV3-2) and TRBJ1-1; possibly TRBD1 for D (5 bases). V was clipped by 0 bases and J by 3 bases, with 11 bases between them. The length of the CDR3 is 15 residues. Germline-derived CDR1 and CDR2 are LGHDT and YNNKEL (reference sequence). Here the CDR3 DNA reads TGTGCCAGCAGCCAAGACGCCGCCAGGGACACTGAAGCTTTCTTT. Its translation: CASSQDAARDTEAFF.

This chain connects TRBV5-1 to TRBJ2-4; D gene unclear. V was shortened by 0 bases and J by 2 bases, with 18 bases between the two germline ends. Germline V gives CDR1 SGHRS, CDR2 YFSETQ. This CDR3 has 18 amino acids. In nucleotides, the CDR3 is TGCGCCAGCAGCTTGGACGAGGCTACCCCCGGCCCCAAAAACATTCAGTACTTC. Protein sequence: CASSLDEATPGPKNIQYF. Looking up the rest from reference TRBV5-1 and TRBJ2-4 gives the full variable domain: KAGVTQTPRYLIKTRGQQVTLSCSPISGHRSVSWYQQTPGQGLQFLFEYFSETQRNKGNFPGRFSGRQFSNSRSEMNVSTLELGDSALYLCASSLDEATPGPKNIQYFGAGTRLSVL.

The chain uses TRBV6-5 and TRBJ1-5; D perhaps matches TRBD1 (5 bases). The CDR3 is 13 amino acids. Germline values: CDR1 MNHEY, CDR2 SVGAGI. Trimming removed 10 bases at V and 2 bases at J, with 12 bases between. CDR3 coding DNA: TGTGCCATCACAGGTGGAGGCAATCAGCCCCAGCATTTT. Protein product: CAITGGGNQPQHF.

This clone was seen more than once but under ten times. J is TRBJ2-1 and V is TRBV7-4, with a tentative D call TRBD2 (6 bases). This CDR3 is built from 19 residues. Trimming pared 5 bases from V and 3 bases from J, leaving 26 bases between. CDR1 and CDR2 (germline): SGHVT, SQSDAQ. CDR3 DNA: TGTGCCAGCAGCCCCGTCCGTTCGTTGGCGGGGCCCCTCTACAATGAGCAGTTCTTC. Translation gives CASSPVRSLAGPLYNEQFF.

The chain is built from TRBV29-1 and TRBJ1-5, with unresolved D. With 6 bases removed from V and 0 bases from J, the gap between germline ends came to 12 bases. The CDR3 is made up of 14 amino acids. CDR1 and CDR2 from the germline V gene are SQVTM and ANQGSEA. CDR3 sequence reads: CSVPRTDSNQPQHF. The DNA for the CDR3 is TGCAGCGTCCCTAGGACTGATAGCAATCAGCCCCAGCATTTT.